Listed below are T cell receptor beta chains from one sample, sequenced in a study of CD8+CD57+ T cells in acquired aplastic anemia. Each CDR3 protein gets one entry after TCRdb re-called the reads with MiXCR. Of 150,000 to 200,000 distinct CDR3 sequences listed, about 60% are singletons. Sequenced material: sorted CD4+, CD8+, or CD8+CD57+ T cells (not recorded which) from PBMCs. These receptors originate from a human donor in good health. CDR3s include the opening cysteine and the closing phenylalanine or tryptophan. Each record gives: D gene, V gene, clone size, J gene, CDR3 protein, CDR3 DNA. D genes are given only for firm matches. The size entry is marked missing in some rows and otherwise reads once, few, many or a size class.

>TRBD1|TRBV5-1|NA|TRBJ2-7
CASSLGDRSHEQYF
TGCGCCAGCAGCTTGGGGGACAGGTCCCACGAGCAGTACTTC
>NA|TRBV7-6|NA|TRBJ2-3
CASSLLGGPSGEADTQYF
TGTGCCAGCAGCTTACTCGGTGGACCATCCGGGGAGGCAGATACGCAGTATTTT
>NA|TRBV3-1|many|TRBJ2-7
CASSQAGTPQSYEQYF
TGTGCCAGCAGCCAAGCAGGGACTCCTCAATCATACGAGCAGTACTTC
>TRBD2|TRBV10-3|NA|TRBJ2-2
CAISPGTTNTGELFF
TGTGCCATCAGCCCCGGGACTACGAACACCGGGGAGCTGTTTTTT
>NA|TRBV24-1|once|TRBJ2-3
CATSDSGRSKYF
TGTGCCACCAGTGATTCGGGGCGGTCCAAGTATTTT
>NA|TRBV30|NA|TRBJ1-1
CAWSVSRGYTEAFF
TGTGCCTGGAGTGTATCTCGGGGGTACACTGAAGCTTTCTTT
>TRBD2|TRBV5-4|once|TRBJ2-1
CASSLTSGANEQFF
TGTGCCAGCAGCTTGACTAGCGGGGCCAATGAGCAGTTCTTC
>NA|TRBV15|few|TRBJ1-1
CATSRDWAEAFF
TGTGCCACCAGCAGAGATTGGGCTGAAGCTTTCTTT
>NA|TRBV7-9|once|TRBJ2-3
CASSFSETSTDTQYF
TGTGCCAGCAGCTTTAGCGAGACTAGCACAGATACGCAGTATTTT
>TRBD2|TRBV15|few|TRBJ2-1
CATSRRGSGINEQFF
TGTGCCACCAGCAGACGTGGTAGCGGGATCAATGAGCAGTTCTTC
>NA|TRBV20-1|few|TRBJ2-5
CSARDGGQQYF
TGCAGTGCTAGGGATGGGGGGCAGCAGTACTTC
>NA|TRBV27|many|TRBJ2-6
CASSLKGQNNVLTF
TGTGCCAGCAGTCTTAAAGGACAGAACAACGTCCTGACTTTC
>NA|TRBV2|few|TRBJ2-1
CASKLFGNEQFF
TGTGCCAGCAAACTCTTCGGCAATGAGCAGTTCTTC
>TRBD2|TRBV10-1|NA|TRBJ2-3
CASRPGLAGEEDTQYF
TGCGCCAGCAGGCCCGGACTAGCGGGGGAGGAGGATACGCAGTATTTT
>NA|TRBV7-8|many|TRBJ2-6
CASSFLRTEGISGANVLTF
TGTGCCAGCAGCTTCCTGCGAACGGAGGGGATATCTGGGGCCAACGTCCTGACTTTC
>NA|TRBV24-1|few|TRBJ2-3
CATGGDVSTDTQYF
TGTGCCACCGGGGGTGACGTTTCCACAGATACGCAGTATTTT
>TRBD2|TRBV20-1|NA|TRBJ2-7
CSAREGLAGDIYEQYF
TGCAGTGCTAGAGAAGGACTAGCGGGGGATATCTACGAGCAGTACTTC
>TRBD2|TRBV7-2|NA|TRBJ2-7
CASSLDGRDVEQYF
TGTGCCAGCAGCTTAGACGGGAGGGACGTCGAGCAGTACTTC
>TRBD1|TRBV6-5|NA|TRBJ2-5
CASSYTGGTSQTQYF
TGTGCCAGCAGTTACACAGGGGGCACATCCCAGACCCAGTACTTC
>TRBD2|TRBV6-5|NA|TRBJ2-7
CASFPSGGSYEQYF
TGTGCCAGCTTCCCTAGCGGGGGAAGCTACGAGCAGTACTTC
>NA|TRBV5-5|many|TRBJ2-2
CASSLEPGTGELFF
TGTGCCAGCAGCTTGGAGCCCGGCACCGGGGAGCTGTTTTTT
>TRBD1|TRBV3-1|many|TRBJ1-2
CASSHTTGLGDGYTF
TGTGCCAGCAGCCACACGACAGGGCTGGGTGATGGCTACACCTTC
>NA|TRBV10-3|NA|TRBJ2-5
CAIRISMQETQYF
TGTGCCATCAGGATTTCGATGCAAGAGACCCAGTACTTC
>TRBD1|TRBV20-1|NA|TRBJ1-2
CSVPLNRGRGGYTF
TGCAGTGTCCCCCTCAACAGGGGGCGCGGGGGCTACACCTTC
>TRBD1|TRBV20-1|NA|TRBJ2-7
CSADPGTGGYEQYF
TGCAGTGCCGACCCCGGGACAGGGGGCTACGAGCAGTACTTC